Listed here are 24 T cell receptor beta chains from one sample, sequenced in a study of T cell responses to AZD1222 COVID-19 vaccine. Sequenced by immunoSEQ multiplex PCR; TCRdb stores in-frame clones only, minus some. The sample lists some 180,000 clones, approximately 91% occurring once. Sequenced material: peripheral blood, taken 28 days after the second AZD1222 dose. The source is an adult who received the AZD1222 COVID-19 vaccine.

This chain uses TRBV5-1 with TRBJ2-3; maybe TRBD2 (5 bases). V lost 7 bases and J lost 0, with 15 bases in between. The V gene's germline CDR1 is SGHRS and CDR2 YFSETQ. The CDR3 extends over 15 amino acids. This CDR3 reads CASGPASTSTDTQYF. CDR3 coding DNA: TGCGCCAGCGGGCCCGCTAGCACTAGCACAGATACGCAGTATTTT.

To note about this clone: The junction departs from germline at one end; a sequencing error may be responsible. The genes are TRBV5-8 and TRBJ2-7; 10 nucleotides line up with TRBD2. Germline loops: CDR1 SGHTS, CDR2 YDEGEE. The CDR3 is 12 residues long. CDR3 bases: TGTGCCAGCAGCAGGAGGGATGGGACTAGCGACTTC. Residues: CASSRRDGTSDF.

V gene TRBV7-8 combines with J gene TRBJ2-3, with 8 bases aligning to TRBD2. Losses at the gene ends were 1 base for V and 2 bases for J; bases not matched to a gene: 2. The CDR3 extends over 15 amino acids. The V gene's germline CDR1 is SGHVS and CDR2 FQNEAQ. CDR3 region: CASSLGGLVTDTQYF. In nucleotides, the CDR3 is TGTGCCAGCAGCTTAGGGGGACTAGTCACAGATACGCAGTATTTT.

The gene calls are TRBV10-3 and TRBJ1-5, with 9 bases aligning to TRBD1. The CDR3 sequence is 14 residues long. Germline V gene lookup returns CDR1 ENHRY and CDR2 SYGVKD. Trimming removed 7 bases from V and 6 bases from J; junction bases left unmatched: 7. The CDR3 here is CAITPDRGGQPQHF. The CDR3 nucleotides are TGTGCCATCACCCCGGACAGGGGCGGTCAGCCCCAGCATTTT.

The V and J genes are TRBV11-3 and TRBJ2-1, with TRBD2 matching 7 bases. CDR3 length equals 16 residues. The germline gives CDR1 SGHNT, CDR2 YENEEA. V lost 3 bases and J lost 3; bases outside the gene matches: 8. As DNA, the CDR3 is TGTGCCAGCAGCTTCGGTTTAGCGGGTCTCTACAATGAGCAGTTCTTC. This sequence encodes CASSFGLAGLYNEQFF.

The chain joins TRBV24-1 to TRBJ2-1; D is ambiguous. The germline V and J ends were trimmed by 4 bases and 3 bases, with 0 bases remaining between them. From germline, CDR1 is KGHDR and CDR2 SFDVKD. The length of the CDR3 is 11 residues. CDR3 bases: TGTGCCACCAGTGACTACAATGAGCAGTTCTTC. Its translation is CATSDYNEQFF.

V and J are TRBV6-1 and TRBJ1-1; D is unclear. The CDR3 covers 12 residues. The germline CDR1 and CDR2 sequences are MNHNS and SASEGT. Trimming shortened V by 2 bases and J by 1 base, and 2 bases separated the two germline ends. The CDR3, as DNA: TGTGCCAGCAGTGAAAGGAACACTGAAGCTTTCTTT. As protein: CASSERNTEAFF.

This chain links TRBV3-1 (or the pseudogene TRBV3-2) with TRBJ2-3; 8 nucleotides agree with TRBD2. The length of the CDR3 is 18 residues. J was trimmed by 2 bases and V by 5 bases; bases with no gene match: 15. Germline lookup yields CDR1 LGHDT and CDR2 YNNKEL (reference sequence). The CDR3 DNA reads TGTGCCAGCAGCTCCAGGGTGGGGCGGGGGGCCTCCACAGATACGCAGTATTTT. Amino acids: CASSSRVGRGASTDTQYF.

The chain couples TRBV6-5 to TRBJ1-2, with 7 bases matching TRBD1. Germline CDR1 and CDR2: MNHEY and SVGAGI. This CDR3 has 14 amino acids. The ends lost 8 bases at V and 1 base at J; junction bases unmatched: 7. This CDR3 is CASCRDSDNYGYTF. The DNA of the CDR3 is TGTGCCAGCTGTAGGGACAGTGATAACTATGGCTACACCTTC.

The CDR3 loop reads CASSPQTGRGNEQFF. The CDR3 DNA sequence: TGTGCCAGCAGCCCACAAACCGGACGAGGCAATGAGCAGTTCTTC. The chain employs TRBV4-2 and TRBJ2-1; D not resolved. The ends were cut back, 4 bases at V and 6 bases at J, with 16 bases in the middle. The germline gives CDR1 LGHNA, CDR2 YNFKEQ. This CDR3 contains 15 residues.

The gene calls are TRBV5-4 and TRBJ1-1; the D gene is possibly TRBD1 (5 bases). CDR3 length: 17 amino acids. The germline gives CDR1 SGHNT, CDR2 YYREEE (reference sequence). V was shortened by 7 bases and J by 0 bases, with 22 bases between the two germline ends. The CDR3 sequence is CASRRLDGAPMNTEAFF. The CDR3 nucleotides read TGTGCCAGCCGCAGGCTAGACGGGGCCCCTATGAACACTGAAGCTTTCTTT. The whole variable domain, remainder taken from reference TRBV5-4 and TRBJ1-1, is ETGVTQSPTHLIKTRGQQVTLRCSSQSGHNTVSWYQQALGQGPQFIFQYYREEENGRGNFPPRFSGLQFPNYSSELNVNALELDDSALYLCASRRLDGAPMNTEAFFGQGTRLTVV.

In DNA form, the CDR3 reads TGTGCCAGTAGTGGGACGGACGCAACTAATGAAAAACTGTTTTTT. Translating it yields CASSGTDATNEKLFF. The chain couples TRBV19 to TRBJ1-4, with D tentatively TRBD1 (5 bases). V was shortened by 5 bases and J by 0 bases, with 10 bases between the two germline ends. The CDR3 is 15 residues long. Per germline, CDR1 LNHDA and CDR2 SQIVND (reference sequence).

The J gene is TRBJ1-6, the V gene TRBV12-5; 7 positions match TRBD1. Germline CDR1 is LGHNT and CDR2 is FRNRAP. The J segment lost 7 bases and the V segment lost 6 bases, leaving 6 bases of the junction unmatched. The CDR3 spans 14 residues. CDR3: CASGSGQPNSPLHF. DNA of the CDR3: TGTGCTAGTGGCTCGGGACAGCCGAATTCACCCCTCCACTTT.

The chain uses TRBV6-6 and TRBJ2-3, with 9 bases fitting TRBD1. The length of the CDR3 is 16 residues. Unmatched junction bases numbered 4, after V lost 0 bases and J lost 3 bases. Germline loops: CDR1 MNHNY, CDR2 SVGAGI (reference sequence). CDR3 protein: CASSYSDRGGTDTQYF. The CDR3 coding sequence is TGTGCCAGCAGTTACTCGGACAGGGGAGGGACAGATACGCAGTATTTT.

The chain links TRBV10-3 to TRBJ2-7; 7 positions match TRBD1. After removal of 0 bases from V and 5 bases from J, the junction contained 4 bases not matched to a gene. CDR3 length: 14 residues. Germline CDR1 is ENHRY and CDR2 is SYGVKD. The CDR3 nucleotides are TGTGCCATCAGTGAGTCGAACAGGGGTAACGAGCAGTACTTC. As protein: CAISESNRGNEQYF.

The chain has TRBV5-1 and TRBJ2-1; TRBD2 matches 10 bases. The germline CDR1 and CDR2 sequences are SGHRS and YFSETQ. There are 14 residues in the CDR3. The trim removed 7 bases at V and 9 bases at J, leaving 10 bases unmatched. The CDR3 is CASRGPSGSVEQFF. CDR3 DNA: TGCGCCAGCCGGGGTCCTAGCGGGAGTGTTGAGCAGTTCTTC.

V and J are TRBV5-4 and TRBJ2-7, with 7 bases matching TRBD1. This CDR3 contains 14 residues. Germline V gene lookup returns CDR1 SGHNT and CDR2 YYREEE (reference sequence). The V gene end was trimmed by 0 bases and the J gene end by 5 bases; junction bases not matched to a gene: 5. The chain's CDR3 is CASSLEQGFNEQYF. The CDR3 region has the DNA TGTGCCAGCAGCTTGGAACAGGGGTTCAACGAGCAGTACTTC.

A word on this clone: Other DNA sequences in the sample encode the same CDR3. V and J are TRBV7-9 and TRBJ1-2; D is undetermined. CDR3 length: 13 residues. Trimming took off 1 base at V and 1 base at J, with 4 bases between the two ends. Germline loops: CDR1 SEHNR, CDR2 FQNEAQ (reference sequence). CDR3 sequence (DNA): TGTGCCAGCAGCTTAGACGGTAACTATGGCTACACCTTC. This translates into CASSLDGNYGYTF.

The rearrangement uses TRBV21-1 and TRBJ1-6. TRBV21-1 is marked as a pseudogene. The CDR3 has 16 amino acids. CDR3 region: CASSKGSDSYNSPLHF. The DNA of the CDR3 is TGTGCCAGCAGCAAAGGTAGCGACTCCTATAATTCACCCCTCCACTTT.

The chain has TRBV30 and TRBJ2-3, with 11 bases identical to TRBD2. Germline loops: CDR1 GTSNPN, CDR2 SVGIG (reference sequence). The CDR3 is 13 residues long. Trimming cost V 4 bases and J 6 bases; bases outside gene matches: 3. In nucleotides, the CDR3 is TGTGCCTGGACTAGCGGGGGGCCGGATACGCAGTATTTT. This sequence encodes CAWTSGGPDTQYF.

CDR3 DNA: TGTGCCAGCACCGCAACAGCGGGGGGCACAGATACGCAGTATTTT. It specifies CASTATAGGTDTQYF. The chain is built from TRBV27 and TRBJ2-3; TRBD2 matches 8 bases. V lost 7 bases, J lost 1 base, and 7 bases stayed unmatched. This CDR3 has 15 residues. Germline V CDR1 and CDR2: MNHEY, SMNVEV (reference sequence).

The V gene is TRBV10-3, the J gene TRBJ1-5; 10 bases map to TRBD1. Trimming removed 6 bases from V and 1 base from J; junction bases left unmatched: 3. This CDR3 region has 15 residues. Germline values: CDR1 ENHRY, CDR2 SYGVKD. The chain's CDR3 is CAISPGQGSNQPQHF. The CDR3 DNA sequence: TGTGCCATCAGCCCGGGACAGGGGAGCAATCAGCCCCAGCATTTT.

CDR3 region: CASSLAGELFF. In DNA, the CDR3 is TGTGCCAGCAGCTTGGCAGGGGAGCTGTTTTTT. V usage is TRBV5-8 and J usage is TRBJ2-2; no firm D call. CDR1 and CDR2 (germline): SGHTS, YDEGEE. V was pared by 0 bases and J by 8 bases, with 2 bases between. The CDR3 is 11 amino acids.

The J gene is TRBJ1-5, the V gene TRBV2; weak D call: TRBD1 (5 bases). The germline CDR1 and CDR2 sequences are SNHLY and FYNNEI. The CDR3 runs to 14 residues. Trimming shortened V by 6 bases and J by 5 bases, and 14 bases separated the two germline ends. DNA for the CDR3: TGTGCCAGCAGGGCTGGGGTGGGGGATCAGCCCCAGCATTTT. Amino acid sequence: CASRAGVGDQPQHF.